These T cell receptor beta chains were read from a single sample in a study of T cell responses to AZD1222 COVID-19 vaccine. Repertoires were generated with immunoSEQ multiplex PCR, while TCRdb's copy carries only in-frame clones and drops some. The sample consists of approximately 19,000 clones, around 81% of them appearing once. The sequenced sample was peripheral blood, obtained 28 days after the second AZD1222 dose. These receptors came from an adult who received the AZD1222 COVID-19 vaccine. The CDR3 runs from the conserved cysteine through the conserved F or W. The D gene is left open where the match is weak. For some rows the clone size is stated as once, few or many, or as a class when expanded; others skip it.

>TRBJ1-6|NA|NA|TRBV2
TGTGCCAGCAGTGAACAGGACAAGTATAATTCACCCCTCCACTTT
CASSEQDKYNSPLHF
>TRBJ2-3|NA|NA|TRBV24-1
TGTGCCACCAGTGATCGGACAGTCCAAGATACGCAGTATTTT
CATSDRTVQDTQYF
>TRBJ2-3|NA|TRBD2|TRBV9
TGTGCCAGCAGCGTAGGTGGGGGACGAGCGGGGATAGATACGCAGTATTTT
CASSVGGGRAGIDTQYF
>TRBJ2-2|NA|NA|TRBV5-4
TGTGCCAGCAGCGGCCGGACAAGCGACCTCACCGGGGAGCTGTTTTTT
CASSGRTSDLTGELFF
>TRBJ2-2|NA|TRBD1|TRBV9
TGTGCCAGCAGCAGTAAACAGGGGGCGCGTTCTGTCGGGGAGCTGTTTTTT
CASSSKQGARSVGELFF
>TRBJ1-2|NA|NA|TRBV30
TGTGCCTGGAGCGGAACAGGCGGCAGTGGCTACACCTTC
CAWSGTGGSGYTF
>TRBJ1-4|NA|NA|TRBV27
TGTGCCAGCAGTTTCGGTGTGGACAGTTCAGGCCTTAATGAAAAACTGTTTTTT
CASSFGVDSSGLNEKLFF
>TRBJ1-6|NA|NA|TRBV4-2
TGTGCCAGCAGCCGAATACCGGGACTGGATAATTCACCCCTCCACTTT
CASSRIPGLDNSPLHF
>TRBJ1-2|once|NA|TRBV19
TGTGCCAGTAGTATAGGAACTAACTATGGCTACACCTTC
CASSIGTNYGYTF
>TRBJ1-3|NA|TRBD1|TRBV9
TGTGCCAGCAGCCCCCGACAGGGAGGAGGGTCTGGAAACACCATATATTTT
CASSPRQGGGSGNTIYF
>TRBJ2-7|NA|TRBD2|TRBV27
TGTGCCAGCAGTTTTGGGTTAGCGGGAGGAAAACGCGAGCAGTACTTC
CASSFGLAGGKREQYF
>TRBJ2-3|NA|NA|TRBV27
TGTGCCAGCAGTCCTACCCCCCGGCAGAGCACAGATACGCAGTATTTT
CASSPTPRQSTDTQYF
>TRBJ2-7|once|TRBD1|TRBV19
TGTGCCAGTAGCCGGCGGGACAGGGAGTACGAGCAGTACTTC
CASSRRDREYEQYF
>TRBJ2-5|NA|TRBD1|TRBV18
TGTGCCAGCTCATCACTGCCGGGACAGGGGACAGAGACCCAGTACTTC
CASSSLPGQGTETQYF
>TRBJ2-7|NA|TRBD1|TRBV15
TGTGCCACCAGCGGACCGGGACAGGGGTCTTACGAGCAGTACTTC
CATSGPGQGSYEQYF
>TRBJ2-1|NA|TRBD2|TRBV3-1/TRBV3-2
TGTGCCAGCAGCCAAGTGGTTCGGGGGGGCAACAATGAGCAGTTCTTC
CASSQVVRGGNNEQFF
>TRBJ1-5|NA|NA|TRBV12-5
TGTGCTAGTGGTTTGGGGACTGGGGGCAATCAGCCCCAGCATTTT
CASGLGTGGNQPQHF
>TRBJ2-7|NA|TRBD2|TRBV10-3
TGTGCCTCGACTAGCGGGATTTACGAGCAGTACTTC
CASTSGIYEQYF
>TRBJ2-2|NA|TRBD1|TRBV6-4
TGTGCCAGCAGTGAACAGGGGTTAATGAACACCGGGGAGCTGTTTTTT
CASSEQGLMNTGELFF
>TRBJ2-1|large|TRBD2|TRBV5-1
TGCGCCAGCAGCCTGACTAGCGGGAGGTACGGTGAGCAGTTCTTC
CASSLTSGRYGEQFF
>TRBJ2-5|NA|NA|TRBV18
TGTGCCAGCTCACCACCGGGGGCGACGGTATGGGAGACCCAGTACTTC
CASSPPGATVWETQYF
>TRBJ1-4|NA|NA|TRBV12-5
TGTGCTAGTGGTCCTCCAGGGAGTTGGAGTGAAAAACTGTTTTTT
CASGPPGSWSEKLFF
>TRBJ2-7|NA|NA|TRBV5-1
TGCGCCAGCAGCTTACCCAGTAGCTCCTACGAGCAGTACTTC
CASSLPSSSYEQYF
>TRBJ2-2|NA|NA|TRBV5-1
TGCGCCAGCAGCTTGGATGGCAGAGACACCGGGGAGCTGTTTTTT
CASSLDGRDTGELFF
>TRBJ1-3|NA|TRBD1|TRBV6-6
TGTGCCAGCAGGACCGGGACAGGGGGGAACACCATATATTTT
CASRTGTGGNTIYF
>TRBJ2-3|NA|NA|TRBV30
TGTGCCTGGAGTCGCCTGGGAAGTTGGGCAGATACGCAGTATTTT
CAWSRLGSWADTQYF
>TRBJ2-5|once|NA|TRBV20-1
TGCAGTGCTAGAGATCAAGAGACCCAGTACTTC
CSARDQETQYF
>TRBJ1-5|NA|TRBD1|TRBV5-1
TGCGCCAGCAGCTTACTCGGGACAGCTAATCAGCCCCAGCATTTT
CASSLLGTANQPQHF
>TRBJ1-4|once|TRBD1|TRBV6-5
TGTGCCAGCAGATTAGGGACAGGGGATGAAAAACTGTTTTTT
CASRLGTGDEKLFF
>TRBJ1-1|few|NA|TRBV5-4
TGTGCCAGCAGCTTGGTAGGGGGGAACACTGAAGCTTTCTTT
CASSLVGGNTEAFF
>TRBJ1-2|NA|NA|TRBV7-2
TGTGCCAGCAGCCAAAAATCGGCAGCGAACTATGGCTACACCTTC
CASSQKSAANYGYTF
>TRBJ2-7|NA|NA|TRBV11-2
TGTGCCAGCAGCTTAGCCGGGCATGGTACCTACGAGCAGTACTTC
CASSLAGHGTYEQYF
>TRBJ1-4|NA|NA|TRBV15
TGTGCCACCAGCAGAGCTCCGAGTTTAGGAAAGGAAAAACTGTTTTTT
CATSRAPSLGKEKLFF
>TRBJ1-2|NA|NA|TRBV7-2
TGTGCCAGCAGCAACGAGGGGCACGGCTACACCTTC
CASSNEGHGYTF
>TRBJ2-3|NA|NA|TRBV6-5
TGTGCAGACGAGGCACCCTTGATCATGACAGATACGCAGTATTTT
CADEAPLIMTDTQYF
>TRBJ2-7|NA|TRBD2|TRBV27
TGTGCCAGCAGTGATAGCGGGAGTCGCTACGAGCAGTACTTC
CASSDSGSRYEQYF
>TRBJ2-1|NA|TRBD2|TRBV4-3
TGCGCCAGCAGCCAACAGCGGGGCTCCTACAATGAGCAGTTCTTC
CASSQQRGSYNEQFF
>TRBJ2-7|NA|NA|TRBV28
TGTGCCAGCCGAGTCCTATGGGGCCACGAGCAGTACTTC
CASRVLWGHEQYF
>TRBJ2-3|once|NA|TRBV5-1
TGCGCCAGCAGCTTGGCCGCAGGGGCCATAGATACGCAGTATTTT
CASSLAAGAIDTQYF
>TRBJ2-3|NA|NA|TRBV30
TGTGCCTGGAGTGTACTTCTAGGGCCACTGCTGTATTTT
CAWSVLLGPLLYF
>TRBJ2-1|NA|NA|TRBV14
TGTGCCAGCACCCCAAGTCAGTCGGACTCCTACAATGAGCAGTTCTTC
CASTPSQSDSYNEQFF
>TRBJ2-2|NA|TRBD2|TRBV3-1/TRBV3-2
TGTGCCAGCAGCCAAGTGGGACTAGGTCATGCCGGGGAGCTGTTTTTT
CASSQVGLGHAGELFF
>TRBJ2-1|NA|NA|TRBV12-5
TGTGCTAGTGGTTTGGTATGGGGCGGCAACTCCTACAATGAGCAGTTCTTC
CASGLVWGGNSYNEQFF
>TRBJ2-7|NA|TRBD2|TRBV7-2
TGTGCCAGCAGCCTGACTAGCGGGGCCTACGAGCAGTACTTC
CASSLTSGAYEQYF
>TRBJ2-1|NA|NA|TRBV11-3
TGTGCCAGCAGCCCACAAGTAATCAATGAGCAGTTCTTC
CASSPQVINEQFF
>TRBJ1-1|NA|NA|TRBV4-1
TGCGCCAGCAGCTTTCAAGGGAGCACTGAAGCTTTCTTT
CASSFQGSTEAFF
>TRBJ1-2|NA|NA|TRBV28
TGTGCCAGCAGTCCCCTCCTGGAGAACTATGGCTACACCTTC
CASSPLLENYGYTF
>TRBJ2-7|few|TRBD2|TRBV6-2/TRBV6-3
TGTGCCAGCAGTTACCGTCGCGGGGGGATCTCCTACGAGCAGTACTTC
CASSYRRGGISYEQYF